The rows below give T cell receptor beta chains drawn from one sample of a study of cytomegalovirus exposure and HLA in healthy donors. Produced via immunoSEQ multiplex PCR; TCRdb's table is partial and in-frame only. This sample carries roughly 100,000 clones, 75% to 85% of them seen once, and the ten largest clones take roughly 2.1%. Sequencing was carried out using PBMCs. Receptors were obtained from a man aged 30 to 45 in good health and CMV-seronegative. Each CDR3 is given with its conserved first and last residue. Each record gives: J gene, D gene, CDR3 length, clone size, V gene, CDR3 protein, CDR3 DNA. The D gene is left open where the match is weak. Not all rows give a size; the values are once, few, many and, for expanded clones, a class.

TRBJ1-2 | TRBD1 | 14 | NA | TRBV10-3 | CAISEGQGDYGYTF | TGTGCCATCAGTGAGGGACAGGGTGACTATGGCTACACCTTC
TRBJ2-5 | TRBD1 | 15 | few | TRBV5-5 | CASSLGQGRQETQYF | TGTGCCAGCAGCTTGGGACAGGGGCGACAAGAGACCCAGTACTTC
TRBJ1-6 | NA | 12 | NA | TRBV5-8 | CASSPGGAPLNF | TGTGCCAGCAGCCCGGGGGGGGCACCCCTCAACTTT
TRBJ1-5 | TRBD1 | 15 | NA | TRBV28 | CASSSTGGGNQPQHF | TGTGCCAGCAGCTCTACAGGGGGCGGCAATCAGCCCCAGCATTTT
TRBJ1-1 | TRBD1 | 14 | NA | TRBV5-4 | CASTFNRGNTEAFF | TGTGCCAGCACCTTTAACAGGGGGAACACTGAAGCTTTCTTT
TRBJ1-2 | NA | 15 | NA | TRBV19 | CASTTGREGNYGYTF | TGTGCCAGTACCACAGGGAGGGAAGGTAACTATGGCTACACCTTC
TRBJ1-1 | NA | 14 | NA | TRBV5-1 | CASSREPMNTEAFF | TGCGCCAGCAGTAGAGAACCAATGAACACTGAAGCTTTCTTT
TRBJ1-2 | NA | 13 | NA | TRBV6-5 | CASSNSQNYGYTF | TGTGCCAGCAGTAACTCGCAGAACTATGGCTACACCTTC
TRBJ1-6 | TRBD1 | 14 | NA | TRBV6-5 | CASSMGQYNSPLHF | TGTGCCAGCAGTATGGGACAGTATAATTCACCCCTCCACTTT
TRBJ2-6 | NA | 14 | NA | TRBV28 | CASREISGANVLTF | TGTGCCAGCCGAGAGATCTCTGGGGCCAACGTCCTGACTTTC
TRBJ2-5 | NA | 15 | many | TRBV5-1 | CASSWGTQGRETQYF | TGCGCCAGCAGCTGGGGGACTCAGGGTAGAGAGACCCAGTACTTC
TRBJ2-7 | NA | 16 | NA | TRBV6-1 | CASSGPIGTNSYEQYF | TGTGCCAGCAGTGGACCAATTGGGACAAACTCCTACGAGCAGTACTTC
TRBJ2-1 | TRBD2 | 17 | NA | TRBV7-9 | CASSSGLAGGPGNEQFF | TGTGCCAGCAGCTCCGGACTAGCGGGAGGGCCCGGGAATGAGCAGTTCTTC
TRBJ2-3 | NA | 14 | once | TRBV4-1 | CASRESVSTDTQYF | TGCGCCAGCAGGGAGTCGGTGAGCACAGATACGCAGTATTTT
TRBJ1-1 | NA | 13 | NA | TRBV6-5 | CASSFRGNTEAFF | TGTGCCAGCAGTTTCAGGGGGAACACTGAAGCTTTCTTT
TRBJ2-7 | NA | 15 | NA | TRBV4-2 | CASSQAEAERWEQYF | TGTGCCAGCAGCCAGGCCGAGGCGGAGAGGTGGGAGCAGTACTTC
TRBJ2-3 | TRBD2 | 14 | few | TRBV6-5 | CASSSSGRADTQYF | TGTGCCAGCAGTTCTAGCGGGAGAGCAGATACGCAGTATTTT
TRBJ1-1 | NA | 11 | NA | TRBV19 | CASSFFGEAFF | TGTGCCAGTAGTTTTTTCGGGGAAGCTTTCTTT
TRBJ2-1 | NA | 15 | once | TRBV5-1 | CASSLEASKHNEQFF | TGCGCCAGCAGCTTGGAGGCTAGCAAACACAATGAGCAGTTCTTC
TRBJ2-1 | TRBD1 | 15 | NA | TRBV29-1 | CSVEDRGTGGNEQFF | TGCAGCGTTGAAGATCGCGGGACAGGGGGCAATGAGCAGTTCTTC
TRBJ2-5 | TRBD1 | 15 | NA | TRBV5-4 | CASSPRQGAGETQYF | TGTGCCAGCAGCCCGAGACAGGGGGCAGGAGAGACCCAGTACTTC
TRBJ1-6 | NA | 14 | NA | TRBV7-8 | CASRFDSLNSPLHF | TGTGCCAGCAGGTTCGACAGCCTTAATTCACCCCTCCACTTT
TRBJ2-7 | TRBD1 | 15 | NA | TRBV6-6 | CASKRNTGVSYEQYF | TGTGCCAGCAAGAGAAACACAGGGGTCTCCTACGAGCAGTACTTC
TRBJ2-5 | TRBD2 | 16 | NA | TRBV4-1 | CASSQESGRARETQYF | TGCGCCAGCAGCCAAGAAAGTGGGAGGGCCAGAGAGACCCAGTACTTC
TRBJ1-6 | TRBD1 | 15 | NA | TRBV7-2 | CAGSSRGTGVSPLHF | TGTGCCGGCAGCTCGCGGGGGACAGGGGTGTCACCCCTCCACTTT
TRBJ1-4 | NA | 15 | NA | TRBV29-1 | CSVETPTGGNEKLFF | TGCAGCGTTGAAACCCCCACAGGCGGTAATGAAAAACTGTTTTTT
TRBJ1-1 | NA | 13 | NA | TRBV15 | CATSGQMNTEAFF | TGTGCCACCAGCGGACAGATGAACACTGAAGCTTTCTTT